Described below is a single T cell receptor beta chain sequence and its context. Sequencing used immunoSEQ multiplex PCR; TCRdb keeps in-frame clones, though not all of them. The repertoire holds approximately 230,000 clones, with about 93% as singletons. Assignment of participants to cohorts was predicated upon participant-reported clinical history. The recovered donors of Cohort 3 showed two negative PCRs, clearance, or symptom resolution. These data are taken from a study of blood T cell repertoires in COVID-19. Study background: Collection of acute and convalescent COVID-19 samples took place in the United States, Italy and Spain. From T cells, B-cell-depleted T cells, or PBMCs came the material, which was cDNA or gDNA.

The germline CDR1 and CDR2 sequences are SGHAT and FQNNGV. V was pared by 11 bases and J by 10 bases, with 10 bases of the junction left unmatched. CDR3 length: 12 residues. The chain recombines TRBV11-2 with TRBJ2-1, with 8 bases aligning to TRBD1. This sequence was found in a woman under 30 who had recovered from COVID-19. The sequenced sample consisted of PBMCs or T cells enriched from blood (not recorded which). The CDR3 sequence is CAGSLTGEEQFF. The CDR3 region has the DNA TGTGCCGGTTCATTGACAGGGGAAGAGCAGTTCTTC.